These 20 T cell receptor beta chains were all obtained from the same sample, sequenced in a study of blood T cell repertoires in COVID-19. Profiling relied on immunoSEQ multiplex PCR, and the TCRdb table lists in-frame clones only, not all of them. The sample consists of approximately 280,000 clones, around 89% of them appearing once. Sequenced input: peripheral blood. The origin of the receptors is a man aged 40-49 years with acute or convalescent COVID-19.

In DNA, the CDR3 is TGTGCCAGCAGTTTTGTAGGGACTAACACTGAAGCTTTCTTT. It yields the protein CASSFVGTNTEAFF. V gene TRBV27 combines with J gene TRBJ1-1; TRBD1 is a possible D gene (5 bases). The germline gives CDR1 MNHEY, CDR2 SMNVEV (reference sequence). The V end lost 3 bases, the J end lost 2 bases, and 10 bases lay between the germline ends. The CDR3 consists of 14 residues.

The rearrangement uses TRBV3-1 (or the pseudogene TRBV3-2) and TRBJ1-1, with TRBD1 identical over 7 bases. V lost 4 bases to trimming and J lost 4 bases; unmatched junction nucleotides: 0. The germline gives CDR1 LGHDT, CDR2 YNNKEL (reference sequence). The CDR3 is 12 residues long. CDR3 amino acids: CASSRTGTEAFF. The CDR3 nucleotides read TGTGCCAGCAGCCGGACAGGCACTGAAGCTTTCTTT.

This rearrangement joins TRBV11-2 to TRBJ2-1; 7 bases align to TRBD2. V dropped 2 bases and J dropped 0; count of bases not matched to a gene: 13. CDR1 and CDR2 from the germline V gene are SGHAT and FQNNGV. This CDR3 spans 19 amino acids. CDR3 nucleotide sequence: TGTGCCAGCAGCTTATATCAGACAGCGGGGCGTAGCTCCTACAATGAGCAGTTCTTC. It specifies CASSLYQTAGRSSYNEQFF.

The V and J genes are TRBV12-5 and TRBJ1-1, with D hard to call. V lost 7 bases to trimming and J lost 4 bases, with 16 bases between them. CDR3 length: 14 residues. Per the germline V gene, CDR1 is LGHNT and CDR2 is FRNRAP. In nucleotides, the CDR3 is TGTGCTAGTGCCACTGAGGTTCCATCCACTGAAGCTTTCTTT. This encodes CASATEVPSTEAFF.

The DNA of the CDR3 is TGTGCCTGGAGACAGGGGGCGCCGGGCACTGAAGCTTTCTTT. Translation gives CAWRQGAPGTEAFF. The chain employs TRBV30 and TRBJ1-1; 9 bases are a match to TRBD1. The CDR3 spans 14 residues. CDR1 and CDR2 (germline): GTSNPN, SVGIG (reference sequence). The J segment lost 4 bases and the V segment lost 3 bases, leaving 6 bases of the junction unmatched.

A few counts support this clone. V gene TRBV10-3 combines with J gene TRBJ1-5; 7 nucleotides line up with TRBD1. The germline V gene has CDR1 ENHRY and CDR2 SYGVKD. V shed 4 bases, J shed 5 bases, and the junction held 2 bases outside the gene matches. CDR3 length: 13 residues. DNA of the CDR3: TGTGCCATCAGTGCCAGGGGGGATCAGCCCCAGCATTTT. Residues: CAISARGDQPQHF.

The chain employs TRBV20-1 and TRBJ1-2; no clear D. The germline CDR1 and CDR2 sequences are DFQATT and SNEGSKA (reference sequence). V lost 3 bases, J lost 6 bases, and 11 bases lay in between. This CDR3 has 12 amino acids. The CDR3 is CSASGGSHGYTF. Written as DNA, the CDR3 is TGCAGTGCTAGTGGAGGATCGCATGGCTACACCTTC.

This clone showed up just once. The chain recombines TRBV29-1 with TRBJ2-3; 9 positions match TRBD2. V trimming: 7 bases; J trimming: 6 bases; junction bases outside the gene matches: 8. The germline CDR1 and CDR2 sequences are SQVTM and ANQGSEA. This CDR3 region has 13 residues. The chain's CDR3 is CSAPAGGWDTQYF. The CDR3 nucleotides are TGCAGCGCACCAGCGGGGGGATGGGATACGCAGTATTTT.

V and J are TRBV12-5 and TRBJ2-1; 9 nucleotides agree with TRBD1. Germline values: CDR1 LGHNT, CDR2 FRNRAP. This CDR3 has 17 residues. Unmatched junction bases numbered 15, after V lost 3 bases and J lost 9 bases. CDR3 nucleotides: TGTGCTAGTGGTTTAAAGGACAGGGGCATCTCAGTAGGTGAGCAGTTCTTC. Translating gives CASGLKDRGISVGEQFF.

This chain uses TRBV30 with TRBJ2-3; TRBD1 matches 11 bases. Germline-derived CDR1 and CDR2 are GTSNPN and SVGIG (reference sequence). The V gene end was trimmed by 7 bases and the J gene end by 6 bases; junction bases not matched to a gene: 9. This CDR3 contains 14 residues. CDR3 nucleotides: TGTGCCTCAAGGACAGGGGGCTCATCGGATACGCAGTATTTT. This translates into CASRTGGSSDTQYF.

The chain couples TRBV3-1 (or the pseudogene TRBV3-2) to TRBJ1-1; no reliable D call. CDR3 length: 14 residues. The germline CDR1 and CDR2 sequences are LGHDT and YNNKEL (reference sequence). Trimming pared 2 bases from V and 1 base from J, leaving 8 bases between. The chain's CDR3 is CASSQLTGNTEAFF. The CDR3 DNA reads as TGTGCCAGCAGCCAACTAACGGGGAACACTGAAGCTTTCTTT.

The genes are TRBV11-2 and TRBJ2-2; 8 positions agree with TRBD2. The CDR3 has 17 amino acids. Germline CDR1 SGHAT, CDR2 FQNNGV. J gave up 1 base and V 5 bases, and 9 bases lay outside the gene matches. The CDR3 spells CASSPRRLAGNTGELFF. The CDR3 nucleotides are TGTGCCAGCAGCCCGAGGCGCCTAGCGGGGAACACCGGGGAGCTGTTTTTT. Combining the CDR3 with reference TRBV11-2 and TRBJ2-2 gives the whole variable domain EAGVAQSPRYKIIEKRQSVAFWCNPISGHATLYWYQQILGQGPKLLIQFQNNGVVDDSQLPKDRFSAERLKGVDSTLKIQPAKLEDSAVYLCASSPRRLAGNTGELFFGEGSRLTVL.

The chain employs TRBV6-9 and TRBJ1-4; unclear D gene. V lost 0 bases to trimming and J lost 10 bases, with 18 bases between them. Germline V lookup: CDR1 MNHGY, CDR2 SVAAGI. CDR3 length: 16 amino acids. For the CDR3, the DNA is TGTGCCAGCAGTTATTCTAAGTGGGCCATTTCCGGAAAACTGTTTTTT. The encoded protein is CASSYSKWAISGKLFF.

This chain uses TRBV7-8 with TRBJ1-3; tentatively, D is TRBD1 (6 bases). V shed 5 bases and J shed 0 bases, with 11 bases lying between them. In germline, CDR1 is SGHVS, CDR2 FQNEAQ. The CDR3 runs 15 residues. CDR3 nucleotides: TGTGCCAGCAGCCCGACAGGACCCTCTGGAAACACCATATATTTT. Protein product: CASSPTGPSGNTIYF.

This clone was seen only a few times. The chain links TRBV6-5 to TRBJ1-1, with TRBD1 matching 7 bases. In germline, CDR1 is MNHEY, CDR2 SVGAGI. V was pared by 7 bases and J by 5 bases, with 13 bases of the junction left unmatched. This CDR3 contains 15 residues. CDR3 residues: CASNLNRGEGTEAFF. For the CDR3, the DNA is TGTGCCAGCAATCTCAACAGGGGCGAGGGGACTGAAGCTTTCTTT.

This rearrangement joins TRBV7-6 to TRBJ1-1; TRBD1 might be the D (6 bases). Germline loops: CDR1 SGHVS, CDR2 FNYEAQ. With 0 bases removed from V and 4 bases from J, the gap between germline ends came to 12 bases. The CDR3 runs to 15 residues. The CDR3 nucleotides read TGTGCCAGCAGCTTAGCCCCTGGACAGCGCACTGAAGCTTTCTTT. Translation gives CASSLAPGQRTEAFF.

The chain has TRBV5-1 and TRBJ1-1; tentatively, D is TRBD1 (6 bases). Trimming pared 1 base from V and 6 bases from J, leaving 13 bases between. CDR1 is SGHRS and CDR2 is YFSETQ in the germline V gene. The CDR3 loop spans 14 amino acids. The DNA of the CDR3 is TGCGCCAGCAGCTTGACCATCAGGGGCTCTGAAGCTTTCTTT. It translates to CASSLTIRGSEAFF.

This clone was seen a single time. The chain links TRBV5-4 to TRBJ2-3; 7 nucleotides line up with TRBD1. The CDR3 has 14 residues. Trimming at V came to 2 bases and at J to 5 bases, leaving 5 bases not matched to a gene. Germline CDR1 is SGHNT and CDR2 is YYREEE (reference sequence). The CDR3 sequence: CASSFRDRGDTQYF. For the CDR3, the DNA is TGTGCCAGCAGCTTTAGGGACAGAGGAGATACGCAGTATTTT.

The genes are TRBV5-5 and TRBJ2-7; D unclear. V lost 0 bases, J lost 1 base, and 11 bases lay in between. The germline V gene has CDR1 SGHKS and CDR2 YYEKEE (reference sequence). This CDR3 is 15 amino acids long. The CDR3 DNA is TGTGCCAGCAGCTTGGGACTGACGATATCCTACGAGCAGTACTTC. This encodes CASSLGLTISYEQYF.

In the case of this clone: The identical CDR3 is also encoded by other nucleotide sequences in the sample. The CDR3 coding sequence is TGTGCCAGCAGCCAAGGTGAGAGCTACACCTTC. Its protein is CASSQGESYTF. The chain uses TRBV3-1 (or the pseudogene TRBV3-2) and TRBJ1-2; D gene uncertain. The CDR3 has 11 residues. Germline V gives CDR1 LGHDT, CDR2 YNNKEL (reference sequence). V lost 1 base and J lost 9, with 6 bases in between.